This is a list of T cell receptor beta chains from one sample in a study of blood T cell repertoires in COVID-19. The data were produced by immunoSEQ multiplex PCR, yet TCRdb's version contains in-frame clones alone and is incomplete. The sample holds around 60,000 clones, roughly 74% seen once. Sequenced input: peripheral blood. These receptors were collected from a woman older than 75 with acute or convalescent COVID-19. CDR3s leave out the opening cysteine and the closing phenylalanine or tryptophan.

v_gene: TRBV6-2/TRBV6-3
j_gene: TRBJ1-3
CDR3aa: ASSYRDTGNTIY

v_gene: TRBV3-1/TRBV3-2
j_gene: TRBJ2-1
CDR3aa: ASSLWREKSNEQF

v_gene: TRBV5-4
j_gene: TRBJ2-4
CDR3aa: ASSLRLAGGFGNIQY

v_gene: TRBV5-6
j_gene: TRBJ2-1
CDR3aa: ASSTGLGLNEQF

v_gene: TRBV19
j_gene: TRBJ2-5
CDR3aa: ASRGLAGGTRETQY

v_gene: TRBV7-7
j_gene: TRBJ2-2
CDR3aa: ASSLGSGSGTGELF

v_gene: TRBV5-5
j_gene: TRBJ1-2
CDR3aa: ASSLAGGIYGYT

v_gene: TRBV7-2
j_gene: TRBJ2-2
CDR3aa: ASSLVSSGSRAGELF

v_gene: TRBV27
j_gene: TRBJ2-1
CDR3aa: ASSLSPLFPELFYNEQF

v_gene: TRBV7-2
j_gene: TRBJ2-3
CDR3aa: ASSSPFLDTQY

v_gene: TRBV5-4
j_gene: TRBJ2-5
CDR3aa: ASSVRGLAGETQY

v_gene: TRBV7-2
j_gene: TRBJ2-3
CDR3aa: ASSLTGTGFSDTQY

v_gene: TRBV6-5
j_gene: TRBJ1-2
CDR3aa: ASNGNRGSGYT

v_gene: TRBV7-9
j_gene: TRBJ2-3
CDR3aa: ASSHHDWSTDTQY

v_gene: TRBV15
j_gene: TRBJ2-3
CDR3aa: ATSRDLMDTQY

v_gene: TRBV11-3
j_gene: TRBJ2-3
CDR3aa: ASSAGLAGAPDTQY

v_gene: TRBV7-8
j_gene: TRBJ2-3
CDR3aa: ASSLPEKERSRTDTQY

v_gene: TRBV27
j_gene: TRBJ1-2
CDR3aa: ASSRNSLNYGYT

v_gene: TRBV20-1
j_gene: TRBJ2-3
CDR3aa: SASLGSDRGSDTQY

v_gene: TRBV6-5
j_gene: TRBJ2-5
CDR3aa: ASRDTGVETQY

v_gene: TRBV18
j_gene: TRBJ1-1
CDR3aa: ASSPPVSGLSTEAF

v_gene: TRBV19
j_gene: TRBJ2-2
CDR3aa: ASSRGRPGELF

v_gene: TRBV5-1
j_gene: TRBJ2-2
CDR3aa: ASSLSGRAGSGELF

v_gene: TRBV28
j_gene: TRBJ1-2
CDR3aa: ASSPGGMYGYT

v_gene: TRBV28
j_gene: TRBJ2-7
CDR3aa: ASSPPGQEVLGQY

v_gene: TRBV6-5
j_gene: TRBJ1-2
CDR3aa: ASSLTTGESGYT

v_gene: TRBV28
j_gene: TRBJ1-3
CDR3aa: ASSLGGQGAGNTIY

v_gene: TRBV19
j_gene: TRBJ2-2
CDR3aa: ASTRTLAGPAGELF

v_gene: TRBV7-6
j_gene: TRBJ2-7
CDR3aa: ASSLVGQGNMLNEQY

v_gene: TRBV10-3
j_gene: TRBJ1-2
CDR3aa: AISDGRGQGSDGYT

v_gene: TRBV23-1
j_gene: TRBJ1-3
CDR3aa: ASSQSGTGGGYTIY

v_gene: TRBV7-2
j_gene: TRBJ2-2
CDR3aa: ASSFGAQIWSGELF

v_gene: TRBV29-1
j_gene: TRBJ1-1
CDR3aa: SAQPGQRGTEAF

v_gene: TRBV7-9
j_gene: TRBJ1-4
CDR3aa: ASSLRSEGGEKLF

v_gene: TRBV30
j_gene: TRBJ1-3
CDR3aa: AWTPTGSSGNTIY

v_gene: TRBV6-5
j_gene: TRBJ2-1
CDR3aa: ASSYQLSTGGNEQF

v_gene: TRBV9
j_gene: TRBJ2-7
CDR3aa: ASSVDLALGNEQY

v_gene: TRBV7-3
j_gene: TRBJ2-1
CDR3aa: ASSLTWGRDSYNEQF

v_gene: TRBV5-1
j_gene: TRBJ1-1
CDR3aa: ASSQGNRGSEAF

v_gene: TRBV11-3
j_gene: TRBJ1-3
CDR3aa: ASGRETGTIY

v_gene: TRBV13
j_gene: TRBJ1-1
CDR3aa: ASSFRQGATEAF

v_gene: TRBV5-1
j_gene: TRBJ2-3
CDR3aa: ASSPRTSGRANGDTQY

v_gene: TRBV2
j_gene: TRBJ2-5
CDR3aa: ASSEALRTVQVQETQY

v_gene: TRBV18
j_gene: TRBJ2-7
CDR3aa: ASSLGLADYEQY

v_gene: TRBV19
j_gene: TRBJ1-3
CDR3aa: ASEEGQGYSNTIY

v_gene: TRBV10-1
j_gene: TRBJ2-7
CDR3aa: ASSGQLAGVGEQY

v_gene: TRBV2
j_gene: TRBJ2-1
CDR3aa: ASSLSGTSGRNEQF

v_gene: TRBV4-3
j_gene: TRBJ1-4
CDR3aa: ASSQDLVRQGTNEKLF

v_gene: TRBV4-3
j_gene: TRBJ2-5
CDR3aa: ASSRREGESAGGPGETQY

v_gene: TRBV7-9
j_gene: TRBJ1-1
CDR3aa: ASSPTGTTEAF

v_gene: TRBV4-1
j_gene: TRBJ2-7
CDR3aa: ASSQEKGLAGGLTDEQY